The source of this T cell receptor beta chain is a study of human T cells and chemical hapten exposure. V lost 5 bases, J lost 5 bases, and 14 bases stayed unmatched. Germline CDR1 MNHNY, CDR2 SVGAGI (reference sequence). The CDR3 is 16 residues long. This clonotype has more than one count but fewer than ten. Noted time point: healthy volunteer bleed at 6 weeks. Total RNA came from unfractionated whole blood. MiXCR, applied by TCRdb to the RACE reads, yields one record per CDR3 protein. Among approximately 84,000 distinct CDR3 sequences listed, approximately 8.6% were seen once. The sample was whole blood. This sequence was found in a male donor in good health. Some clones in this sample may be carry-over from other donors' samples. V usage is TRBV6-6 and J usage is TRBJ1-2; TRBD1 matches 7 bases. CDR3 nucleotides: TGTGCCAGCAGTCCCCGGCGGAGGGACAGCCTATATGGCTACACCTTC. The encoded protein is CASSPRRRDSLYGYTF.